This T cell receptor beta chain was sequenced during a study of blood T cell repertoires in COVID-19. Overall study: Samples came from the United States, Italy and Spain, spanning acute and convalescent COVID-19.

The CDR3 extends over 15 amino acids. Germline CDR1 is MNHEY and CDR2 is SMNVEV (reference sequence). The V and J ends lost 6 bases and 7 bases respectively, with 19 bases between them. Recruitment covered about two dozen US areas and drew participants whose ages spanned about 18 to 100 years. Using immunoSEQ multiplex PCR, the repertoire was profiled, and TCRdb retains in-frame clones only, with some absent. The sample carries some 320,000 clones, roughly 90% recorded once. This TCR was sampled from a man in his fifties or sixties who had recovered from COVID-19. The sequenced material came from PBMCs or T cells enriched from blood (not recorded which). This chain links TRBV27 with TRBJ1-5; unclear D gene. CDR3 in DNA: TGTGCCAGCAGCCTATATCCTCCGGGTCCGCAGCCCCAGCATTTT. Translating it yields CASSLYPPGPQPQHF.